Sequencing of this T cell receptor (beta chain) was carried out in a study of PD-1 blockade in classical Hodgkin lymphoma. Notes on the study in general: Exclusion was the outcome for patients who began nivolumab under 1 year after ASCT. Newly diagnosed patients reportedly trailed healthy donors in baseline TCR diversity. Diversity in CD4+ TCRs, unlike that measured in CD8+ TCRs, had risen significantly by C4D1.

This clone is a singleton in its sample. Antigen: not known. This CDR3 comprises 15 residues. The V gene's germline CDR1 is SGHAT and CDR2 FQNNGV. V lost 6 bases, J lost 6 bases, and 10 bases stayed unmatched. Generated by immunoSEQ multiplex PCR, the TCRdb table keeps only in-frame clones and is missing some. The table lists roughly 24,000 clones, 70% to 85% of them singletons. The sample's time point: cycle 4 day 1 (C4D1), after 5 to 7 weeks of nivolumab. All the patients suffered relapse after autologous stem cell transplantation, and brentuximab vedotin exposure differed. The receptor comes from a human donor with classical Hodgkin lymphoma. The chain employs TRBV11-2 and TRBJ2-7, with TRBD1 matching 11 bases. The sample here was peripheral blood mononuclear cells (PBMCs), taken before the fourth cycle of nivolumab. CDR3 residues: CASRPGTGGILEQYF. In DNA, the CDR3 is TGTGCCAGCAGACCCGGGACAGGGGGTATCCTCGAGCAGTACTTC.